This paragraph reports one T cell receptor (beta chain). The sample comes from a study of shared clonotypes between healthy human individuals. Naive CD8 isolation took CD45RO-negative cells positively selected for CCR7 and excluded terminally differentiated effector memory CD45RA+ cells. The CDR3 contains 15 residues. Between the trimmed V and J ends, which lost 6 bases and 7 bases, there was a span of 22 bases. CDR1 is SGDLS, CDR2 YYNGEE, per germline. The table came from immunoSEQ multiplex PCR; TCRdb's copy has only in-frame clones and leaves some out. Of about 2 million clones detected, less than 95% appear once; the ten largest clones hold 0.9% to 1.4%.

The material sequenced was naive CD8+ T cells sorted from blood. The chain joins TRBV9 to TRBJ1-2; no clear D gene. The receptor comes from a man between 18 and 29 years old in good health. DNA of the CDR3: TGTGCCAGCACACCCGACAATGGGGTCGGTAGTGGCTACACCTTC. Amino acid sequence: CASTPDNGVGSGYTF.